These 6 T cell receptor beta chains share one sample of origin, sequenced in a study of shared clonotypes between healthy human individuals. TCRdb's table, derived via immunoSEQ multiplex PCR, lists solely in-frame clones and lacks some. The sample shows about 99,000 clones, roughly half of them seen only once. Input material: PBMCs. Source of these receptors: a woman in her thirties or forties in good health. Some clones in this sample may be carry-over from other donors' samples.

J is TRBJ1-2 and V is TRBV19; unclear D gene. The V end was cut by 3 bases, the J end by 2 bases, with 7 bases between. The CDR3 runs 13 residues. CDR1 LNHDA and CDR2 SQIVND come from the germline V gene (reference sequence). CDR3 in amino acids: CASSMGGNYGYTF. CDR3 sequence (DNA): TGTGCCAGTAGTATGGGTGGAAACTATGGCTACACCTTC.

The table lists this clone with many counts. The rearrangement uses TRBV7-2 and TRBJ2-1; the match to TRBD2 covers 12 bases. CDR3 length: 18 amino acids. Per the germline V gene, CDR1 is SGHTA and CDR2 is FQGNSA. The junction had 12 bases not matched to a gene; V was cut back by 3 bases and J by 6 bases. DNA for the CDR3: TGTGCCAGCAGCTTTGGGACTAGCGGGCCAAGGGCCGGCAATGAGCAGTTCTTC. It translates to CASSFGTSGPRAGNEQFF.

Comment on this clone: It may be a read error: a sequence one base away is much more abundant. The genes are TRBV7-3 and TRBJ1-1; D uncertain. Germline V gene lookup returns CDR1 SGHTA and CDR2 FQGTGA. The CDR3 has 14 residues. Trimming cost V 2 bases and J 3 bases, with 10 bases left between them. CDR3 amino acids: CASSLAGSHTEAFF. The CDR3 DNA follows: TGTGCCAGCAGCTTAGCGGGCAGCCACACTGAAGCTTTCTTT.

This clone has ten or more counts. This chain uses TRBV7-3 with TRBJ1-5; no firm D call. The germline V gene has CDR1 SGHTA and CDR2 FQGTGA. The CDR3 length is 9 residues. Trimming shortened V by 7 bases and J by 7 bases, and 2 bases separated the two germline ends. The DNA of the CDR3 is TGTGCCAGCACACAGCCCCAGCATTTT. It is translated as CASTQPQHF.

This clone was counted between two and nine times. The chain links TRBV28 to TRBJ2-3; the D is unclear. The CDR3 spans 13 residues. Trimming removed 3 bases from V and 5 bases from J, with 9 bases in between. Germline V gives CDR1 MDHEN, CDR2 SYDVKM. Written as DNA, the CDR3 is TGTGCCAGCAGTTTCGGGTGGCGAGATACGCAGTATTTT. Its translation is CASSFGWRDTQYF.

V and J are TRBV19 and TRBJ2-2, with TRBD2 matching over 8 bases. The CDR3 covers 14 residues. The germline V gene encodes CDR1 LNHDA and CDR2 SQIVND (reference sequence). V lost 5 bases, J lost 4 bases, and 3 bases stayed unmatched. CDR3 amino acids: CASSPRGGTGELFF. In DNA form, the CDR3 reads TGTGCCAGTAGTCCTCGGGGGGGCACCGGGGAGCTGTTTTTT.